The source of this T cell receptor beta chain is a study of blood T cell repertoires in COVID-19. For the study at large: The origin of the acute and convalescent COVID-19 samples was the United States, Italy and Spain.

The data were produced by immunoSEQ multiplex PCR, yet TCRdb's version contains in-frame clones alone and is incomplete. The table shows just under 150,000 clones, with around 90% occurring only once. V lost 1 base, J lost 5 bases, and 5 bases lay in between. The germline V gene has CDR1 SGHAT and CDR2 FQNNGV. This CDR3 contains 12 residues. The chain joins TRBV11-2 to TRBJ1-2; D not resolved. Specimen: peripheral blood. The sequence derives from a human donor in a cohort sampled during active COVID-19. CDR3 region: CASSLGPYGYTF. As DNA, the CDR3 is TGTGCCAGCAGCTTAGGGCCGTATGGCTACACCTTC.